The source of this TCR beta chain is a study of sequential checkpoint blockade in melanoma (dated by TCRdb to between 2018 and 2021). Looking at the study overall: Patients were randomized 1:1 to first-line nivolumab followed by ipilimumab (arm A) or ipilimumab followed by nivolumab (arm B). Maintenance nivolumab was given following each of the two trial sequences. TCRbeta immunosequencing was performed on DNA from roughly 90 pretreatment melanoma tumor samples. For roughly 20 patients, matched tumor biopsies were taken both before treatment and at week 13, after single-agent nivolumab (arm A) or ipilimumab (arm B). Roughly 85% of the matched pre- and post-treatment tumor biopsy pairs came from the same lesion. What the authors observed across the whole study: Small sample sizes and reduced statistical power limited the within-arm analyses of tumor T-cell fraction. Tumor T-cell fraction and clonality correlated with PD-L1 staining and CD8+ T-cell counts but not with mutational load. Larger, independent patient cohorts are needed to validate the response-prediction model that combines TCR metrics and mutation burden. In the nivolumab-first arm (arm A), pretreatment tumor TIL clonality was associated with response (P = .04). Achieving clinical benefit was about 30 times more likely for patients whose tumor T-cell fraction and clonality increased by week 13.

This specimen's treatment or condition label, per the study, means: randomized to nivolumab then ipilimumab (arm A) or the reverse (arm B). Prior DNA-damaging chemotherapy had not been received by any trial patient. Samples came from patients with melanoma in CheckMate 064, a randomized, open-label phase II trial of sequential checkpoint blockade. Genomic DNA from formalin-fixed paraffin-embedded (FFPE) tissue samples was used for tumor TCR sequencing. A few counts support this clone. The antigen this receptor binds is unknown. No base qualities exist here, and no much larger clone lies one base off it. TCRbeta CDR3 regions were immunosequenced from genomic DNA with the immunoSEQ Assay. Before high-throughput sequencing, genomic DNA was amplified using bias-controlled multiplex PCR. In the original analysis: To quantify the absolute abundance of each unique TCRbeta CDR3 region, the sequences were collapsed and filtered. Clonality was defined as 1 minus Pielou's evenness and was calculated using productive rearrangements only. To compute tumor T-cell fraction, TCRbeta template counts were normalized to usable DNA, with usable DNA estimated from several housekeeping genes. A previously published method was used to identify clones whose frequencies were significantly greater in on-treatment samples than in baseline samples. The table comes from immuneACCESS by way of TCRdb, which keeps in-frame sequences with V and J called. Part of the clones is missing from these tables; in studies checked, under half for an unresolved V gene and the rest for unknown reasons. The V and J calls and clone size come from that table; D and trimming were worked out from the DNA. Recorded for this sample are about 4,900 clones; roughly 40% of them occurred a single time. Of the sample, 5.5% to 8% falls within the top ten clones.

Its CDR3 holds 16 amino acids, cysteine through phenylalanine. The kept DNA is CDR3 alone, 48 bases in frame from the first base. Trimming takes 2 bases off V and 7 bases off J; junction bases not matched to a gene: 5. Via the germline V gene, CDR1 is SGHNT and CDR2 YENEEA. This chain is built from TRBV11-3 and TRBJ2-1; TRBD2 agrees with 13 junctional bases. This material consisted of tumor tissue (inferred from file names), taken from a patient given nivolumab and ipilimumab in sequence. This receptor was identified in a human donor with melanoma. The sequenced DNA: TGTGCCAGCAGCTTAAGATGGGGACTAGCGGGAAATGAGCAGTTCTTC. Its translation reads: CASSLRWGLAGNEQFF.